This note documents a single T cell receptor (beta chain) sequence. Germline V CDR1 and CDR2: SGHRS, YFSETQ. V was clipped by 4 bases and J by 7 bases; unmatched bases: 9. The CDR3 has 15 amino acids. Clones were sequenced by immunoSEQ multiplex PCR, and TCRdb holds only the in-frame ones, with some missing. The repertoire has under 300,000 clones, approximately 76% of them found once; the top ten carry roughly 5.7%. This sample stems from a study of cytotoxic CD8 clonotypes in ibrutinib-treated CLL. Study context: Productive templates per sample averaged roughly 260,000; productive rearrangements, 75,000 to 100,000.

This receptor was taken from a human donor with chronic lymphocytic leukemia. Specimen: PBMCs, collected at disease progression, from a patient treated with ibrutinib. The V gene is TRBV5-1, the J gene TRBJ2-1, with TRBD1 matching over 9 bases. This CDR3 is CASSPGQGYWNEQFF. The DNA for the CDR3 is TGCGCCAGCAGCCCGGGACAGGGCTATTGGAATGAGCAGTTCTTC.